These 7 T cell receptor beta chains were all obtained from the same sample, sequenced in a study of T cells in Graves' hyperthyroidism and ophthalmopathy. The TCR beta CDR3 regions underwent amplification using RNA transcripts as the source. TCR CDR3 regions were first amplified by RT-PCR with HTBI primers. TCRdb fed the multiplex PCR reads into MiXCR, producing one record per CDR3 protein. The profile shows around 400,000 distinct CDR3 sequences, approximately 14% of them singletons. Sequencing was done on a sample of blood. These receptors came from a woman aged 18-29 years with Graves' hyperthyroidism that later progressed to Graves' ophthalmopathy.

This clonotype was seen at least ten times. This chain connects TRBV11-2 to TRBJ1-4, with D maybe TRBD1 (6 bases). Trimming took off 2 bases at V and 4 bases at J, with 11 bases between the two ends. CDR3 size: 15 residues. The germline CDR1 and CDR2 sequences are SGHAT and FQNNGV. Written as DNA, the CDR3 is TGTGCCAGCAGCTTAAAGACAGGCTTTAATGAAAAACTGTTTTTT. Translated, it gives CASSLKTGFNEKLFF.

This clonotype occurred many times. This rearrangement joins TRBV2 to TRBJ1-2; 9 nucleotides line up with TRBD1. Germline CDR1 is SNHLY and CDR2 is FYNNEI. The CDR3 is made up of 12 amino acids. Losses at the gene ends were 7 bases for V and 8 bases for J; bases not matched to a gene: 5. The CDR3 DNA is TGTGCCAGCAACAGGGGGCCGCAAGGCTACACCTTC. Translating gives CASNRGPQGYTF.

This clonotype was counted a few times. The V call is TRBV3-1, the J call TRBJ1-3, with D uncertain. The CDR3 consists of 15 residues. Trimming pared 0 bases from V and 1 base from J, leaving 7 bases between. Germline lookup yields CDR1 LGHDT and CDR2 YNNKEL (reference sequence). The CDR3 here is CASSQEQRSGNTIYF. In DNA, the CDR3 is TGTGCCAGCAGCCAAGAACAGAGGTCTGGAAACACCATATATTTT.

This clonotype has at least ten counts. The genes are TRBV7-2 and TRBJ2-7; D ambiguous. Trimming took 1 base from V and 3 from J, leaving 13 bases between them. Per germline, CDR1 SGHTA and CDR2 FQGNSA. CDR3 length: 15 amino acids. CDR3 sequence: CASSLVGPSNYEQYF. DNA of the CDR3: TGTGCCAGCAGCTTAGTAGGTCCTAGTAACTACGAGCAGTACTTC.

J is TRBJ2-1 and V is TRBV6-5; 13 nucleotides agree with TRBD2. Germline V gene sequence: CDR1 MNHEY, CDR2 SVGAGI. Trimming at V came to 4 bases and at J to 6 bases, leaving 3 bases not matched to a gene. CDR3 length equals 15 residues. The DNA for the CDR3 is TGTGCCAGCAGTTCACTAGCGGGAGGGCCCAATGAGCAGTTCTTC. Protein product: CASSSLAGGPNEQFF.

This clonotype was counted ten times or more. The chain uses TRBV6-2 or TRBV6-3 and TRBJ2-7, with TRBD2 matching 13 bases. The V and J ends lost 8 bases and 6 bases, in that order; junction bases with no gene match: 7. The germline gives CDR1 MNHEY, CDR2 SVGEGT. This CDR3 comprises 14 residues. The CDR3 loop reads CASELAGGPGEQYF. The CDR3 DNA sequence: TGTGCCAGCGAACTAGCGGGAGGGCCGGGCGAGCAGTACTTC.

In its sample, this clonotype was seen many times. V and J are TRBV18 and TRBJ1-2, with 11 nucleotides matching TRBD1. CDR3 length: 14 residues. With V trimmed by 8 bases and J by 4 bases, 6 bases remained unmatched. Germline V gives CDR1 KGHSH, CDR2 LQKENI. The CDR3 bases are TGTGCCAGCAGTCCCGGGACAGGGGGCTATGGCTACACCTTC. Translation gives CASSPGTGGYGYTF.